The 4 T cell receptor beta chains below were found in one sample sequenced in a study of T cells in Graves' hyperthyroidism and ophthalmopathy. Authors of the study amplified TCR beta CDR3 regions from RNA transcripts. TCR CDR3 underwent first-round RT-PCR with the HTBI primer set. TCRdb reprocessed the multiplex PCR reads via MiXCR and lists one record per CDR3 protein. The sample has fewer than 800,000 distinct CDR3 sequences; about a sixth are singletons. Specimen: blood. The receptors derive from a man between 18 and 29 years old with Graves' hyperthyroidism.

This clonotype was observed many times. The chain is built from TRBV18 and TRBJ1-1; D perhaps matches TRBD1 (5 bases). The V gene's germline CDR1 is KGHSH and CDR2 LQKENI. The V end was cut by 3 bases, the J end by 5 bases, with 16 bases between. This CDR3 region has 15 residues. The CDR3 sequence is CASSPRTGEWTEAFF. For the CDR3, the DNA is TGTGCCAGCTCACCGCGGACGGGGGAGTGGACTGAAGCTTTCTTT. The variable domain in full, completed from reference TRBV18 and TRBJ1-1, reads NAGVMQNPRHLVRRRGQEARLRCSPMKGHSHVYWYRQLPEEGLKFMVYLQKENIIDESGMPKERFSAEFPKEGPSILRIQQVVRGDSAAYFCASSPRTGEWTEAFFGQGTRLTVV.

V gene TRBV7-9 combines with J gene TRBJ2-4; 9 nucleotides agree with TRBD1. The CDR3 covers 16 residues. CDR1 and CDR2 (germline): SEHNR, FQNEAQ (reference sequence). V shed 5 bases, J shed 5 bases, and the junction held 10 bases outside the gene matches. CDR3 DNA sequence: TGTGCCAGCAGCCCTGGGACAGGGTTACCGCAAAACATTCAGTACTTC. Translated: CASSPGTGLPQNIQYF.

This rearrangement joins TRBV19 to TRBJ1-5; no definite D call. V was shortened by 7 bases and J by 4 bases, with 14 bases between the two germline ends. Germline V gives CDR1 LNHDA, CDR2 SQIVND (reference sequence). This CDR3 contains 14 residues. This chain's CDR3 is CASNPGVSNQPQHF. In DNA, the CDR3 is TGTGCCAGTAACCCCGGGGTGAGTAATCAGCCCCAGCATTTT.

The chain joins TRBV7-9 to TRBJ2-1; D ambiguous. This CDR3 is 14 amino acids long. The V gene's germline CDR1 is SEHNR and CDR2 FQNEAQ (reference sequence). Trimming removed 2 bases at V and 5 bases at J, with 10 bases between. DNA for the CDR3: TGTGCCAGCAGCTTAAATCCCGATAACAATGAGCAGTTCTTC. Its protein product is CASSLNPDNNEQFF.